Below, one T cell receptor beta chain is given with its context. The target antigen is unknown. CDR1 is SGHTA and CDR2 is FQGNSA in the germline V gene. The CDR3 has 15 residues. V was shortened by 0 bases and J by 1 base, with 9 bases between the two germline ends. These data come from a study of chemoradiotherapy in HPV16-positive cancers. Study-level results: HPV-responsive T-cell expansion during chemoradiotherapy was linked to improved recurrence-free survival in HPV16-positive patients. Non-HPV-specific T cells did not expand in tumors during treatment, whereas candidate HPV-specific clones and E7-related motifs did. Only a couple of HPV16-positive patients supplied the functional HPV-specificity definition.

Repertoires were sampled repeatedly during chemoradiotherapy. Method: immunoSEQ multiplex PCR; TCRdb's copy keeps in-frame clones and lacks some. The sample records about 39,000 clones, 76% being singletons. This specimen was blood, taken from a patient who underwent chemoradiotherapy. The sequence was obtained from a human donor with HPV-associated anogenital cancer. The chain couples TRBV7-2 to TRBJ1-2; no clear D gene. The DNA for the CDR3 is TGTGCCAGCAGCTTAGCGGAAGCGAGTAACTATGGCTACACCTTC. Amino acids: CASSLAEASNYGYTF.